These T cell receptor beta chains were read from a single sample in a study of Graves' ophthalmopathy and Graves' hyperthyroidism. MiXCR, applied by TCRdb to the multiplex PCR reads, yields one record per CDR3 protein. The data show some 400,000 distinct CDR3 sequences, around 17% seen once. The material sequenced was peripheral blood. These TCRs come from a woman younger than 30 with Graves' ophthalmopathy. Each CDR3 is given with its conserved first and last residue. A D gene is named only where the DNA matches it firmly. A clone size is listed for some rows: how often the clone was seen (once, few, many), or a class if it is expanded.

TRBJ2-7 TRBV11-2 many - CASSLDHSYEQYF TGTGCCAGCAGCTTAGATCACTCCTACGAGCAGTACTTC
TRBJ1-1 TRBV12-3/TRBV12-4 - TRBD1 CASSPQGALTEAFF TGTGCCAGCAGCCCACAGGGGGCGCTTACTGAAGCTTTCTTT
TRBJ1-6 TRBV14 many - CASSRQAQFNSPLHF TGTGCCAGCTCCCGACAGGCGCAATTCAATTCACCCCTCCACTTT
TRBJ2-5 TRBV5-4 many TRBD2 CASSLASPLAGKETQYF TGTGCCAGCAGCTTGGCCTCACCCCTAGCGGGAAAAGAGACCCAGTACTTC
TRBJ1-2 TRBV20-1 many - CSATTGGARSDGYTF TGCAGTGCTACCACTGGTGGCGCGAGGAGCGATGGCTACACCTTC
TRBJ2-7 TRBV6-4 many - CASSDGEGHEQYF TGTGCCAGCAGTGATGGAGAGGGCCACGAGCAGTACTTC
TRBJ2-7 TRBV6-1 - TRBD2 CAVLAGGSVEQYF TGTGCCGTACTAGCGGGAGGTAGTGTCGAGCAGTACTTC
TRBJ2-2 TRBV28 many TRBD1 CASSLAWGRGPGELFF TGTGCCAGCAGTTTAGCTTGGGGCAGGGGGCCCGGGGAGCTGTTTTTT
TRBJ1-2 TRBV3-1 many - CASSQQGNYGYTF TGTGCCAGCAGCCAACAGGGCAACTATGGCTACACCTTC
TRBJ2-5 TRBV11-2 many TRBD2 CASSFPGSGETQYF TGTGCCAGCAGCTTCCCGGGTAGCGGGGAGACCCAGTACTTC
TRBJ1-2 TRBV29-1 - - CSVILGGAPLGGYTF TGCAGCGTTATTTTGGGGGGGGCACCACTTGGAGGCTACACCTTC
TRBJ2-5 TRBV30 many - CAWRTQETQYF TGTGCCTGGAGGACCCAAGAGACCCAGTACTTC
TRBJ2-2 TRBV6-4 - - CASNLLQIASENTGELFF TGTGCCAGCAACCTACTCCAAATAGCGTCAGAGAACACCGGGGAGCTGTTTTTT
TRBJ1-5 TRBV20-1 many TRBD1 CSAELQGVGQPQHF TGCAGTGCAGAGTTACAGGGGGTCGGCCAGCCCCAGCATTTT
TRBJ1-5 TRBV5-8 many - CASSRGGGGGQPQHF TGTGCCAGCAGCCGCGGTGGTGGGGGAGGTCAGCCCCAGCATTTT
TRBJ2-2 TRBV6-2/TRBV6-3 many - CASTNSRLSNTGELFF TGTGCCAGCACCAACAGTAGGCTTTCCAACACCGGGGAGCTGTTTTTT
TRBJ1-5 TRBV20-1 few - CSVGGAQPQHF TGCAGTGTAGGAGGGGCTCAGCCCCAGCATTTT
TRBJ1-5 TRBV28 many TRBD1 CASSLMTGDQPQHF TGTGCCAGCAGTTTAATGACAGGGGATCAGCCCCAGCATTTT
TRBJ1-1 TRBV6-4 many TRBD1 CASSDGTGGTEAFF TGTGCCAGCAGTGACGGGACAGGGGGCACTGAAGCTTTCTTT
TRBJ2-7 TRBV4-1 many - CASSQQFWLGEQYF TGCGCCAGCAGCCAACAATTTTGGTTAGGCGAGCAGTACTTC
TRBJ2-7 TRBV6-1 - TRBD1 CASSRHDRGRYEQYF TGTGCCAGCAGTCGACACGACAGGGGAAGGTACGAGCAGTACTTC
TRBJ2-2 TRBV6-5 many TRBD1 CASSSLGTGGRWELFF TGTGCCAGCAGTTCCCTGGGGACAGGGGGAAGGTGGGAGCTGTTTTTT
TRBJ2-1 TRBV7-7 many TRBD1 CASSLAGQGVYNEQFF TGTGCTAGCAGCTTAGCCGGACAGGGGGTCTACAATGAGCAGTTCTTC
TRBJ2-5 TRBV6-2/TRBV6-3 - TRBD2 CASSYRAGGALQETQYF TGTGCCAGCAGTTATCGAGCGGGGGGGGCTTTACAAGAGACCCAGTACTTC
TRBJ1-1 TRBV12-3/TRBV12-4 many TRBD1 CASRRGQANTEAFF TGTGCCAGCAGAAGAGGACAGGCGAACACTGAAGCTTTCTTT
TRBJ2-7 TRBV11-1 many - CASSLGGTPKTYEQYF TGTGCCAGCAGCTTGGGCGGGACACCTAAAACCTACGAGCAGTACTTC
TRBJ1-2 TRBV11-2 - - CASSLRSTYGYTF TGTGCCAGCAGCTTAAGGTCCACCTATGGCTACACCTTC
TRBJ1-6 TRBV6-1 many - CASRTDGSYNSPLHF TGTGCCAGCAGAACCGATGGTTCCTATAATTCACCCCTCCACTTT
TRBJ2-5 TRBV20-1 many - CSARGSGATQYF TGCAGTGCTAGAGGTTCCGGGGCGACCCAGTACTTC
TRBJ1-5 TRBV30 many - CAWSPIQGGQPQHF TGTGCCTGGAGTCCTATACAGGGTGGTCAGCCCCAGCATTTT
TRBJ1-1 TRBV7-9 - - CASSYDGRTEAFF TGTGCCAGCAGCTACGACGGGAGGACTGAAGCTTTCTTT
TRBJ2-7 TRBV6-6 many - CASRLAGIYEQYF TGTGCCAGCCGATTGGCGGGCATCTACGAGCAGTACTTC
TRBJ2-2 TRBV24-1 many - CATSDLVGELFF TGTGCCACCAGTGATTTGGTCGGGGAGCTGTTTTTT
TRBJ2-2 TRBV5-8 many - CASSLAGTHTGELFF TGTGCCAGCAGCTTGGCCGGGACTCACACCGGGGAGCTGTTTTTT
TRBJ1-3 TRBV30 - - CACDIRNTIYF TGTGCCTGCGACATTCGGAACACCATATATTTT
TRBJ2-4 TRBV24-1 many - CATSEEGNIQYF TGTGCCACCAGTGAAGAGGGTAACATTCAGTACTTC
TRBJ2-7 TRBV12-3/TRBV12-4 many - CASSLGPGAYEQYF TGTGCCAGCAGTTTGGGTCCGGGGGCCTACGAGCAGTACTTC
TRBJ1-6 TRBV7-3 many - CASSLTGGPSPLHF TGTGCCAGCAGCTTAACGGGGGGTCCTTCACCCCTCCACTTT
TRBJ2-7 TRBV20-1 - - CSATPTYEQYF TGCAGTGCAACCCCAACCTACGAGCAGTACTTC
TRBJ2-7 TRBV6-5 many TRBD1 CASSYSGTGTSYEQYF TGTGCCAGCAGTTATTCCGGGACAGGGACCTCCTACGAGCAGTACTTC
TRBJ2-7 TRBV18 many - CASSPANVGASSYEQYF TGTGCCAGCTCACCAGCCAACGTGGGGGCTTCCTCCTACGAGCAGTACTTC
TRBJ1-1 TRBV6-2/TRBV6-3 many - CASSPSRGGRGVNTEAFF TGTGCCAGCAGTCCCTCGAGGGGCGGCCGGGGGGTGAACACTGAAGCTTTCTTT
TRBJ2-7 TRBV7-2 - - CASSLDPSSYEQYF TGTGCCAGCAGCTTGGACCCCAGCTCCTACGAGCAGTACTTC
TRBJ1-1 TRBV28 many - CASSSLSEAFF TGTGCCAGCAGCAGCCTTAGTGAAGCTTTCTTT
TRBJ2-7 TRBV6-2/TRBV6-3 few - CASSARDKLWDYEQYF TGTGCCAGCAGTGCCCGGGACAAGCTTTGGGACTACGAGCAGTACTTC
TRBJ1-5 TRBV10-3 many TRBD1 CAISESMLLTGVGDRQPQHF TGTGCCATCAGTGAGTCGATGTTATTAACAGGGGTGGGGGACCGTCAGCCCCAGCATTTT
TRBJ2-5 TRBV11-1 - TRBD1 CASSSDRGHGSQYF TGTGCCAGCAGCTCAGACAGGGGCCACGGGAGCCAGTACTTC
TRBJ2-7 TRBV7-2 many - CASSLVGLVVYEQYF TGTGCCAGCAGCTTAGTCGGCCTAGTGGTCTACGAGCAGTACTTC
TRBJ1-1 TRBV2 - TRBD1 CASRGDRGTEAFF TGTGCCAGCAGAGGGGACAGGGGGACTGAAGCTTTCTTT
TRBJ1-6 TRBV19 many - CASSIARQRSSYNSPLHF TGTGCCAGTAGTATCGCCCGGCAGAGGAGCTCCTATAATTCACCCCTCCACTTT
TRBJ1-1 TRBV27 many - CATFRPGRREAFF TGTGCCACCTTCCGACCGGGACGGCGTGAAGCTTTCTTT
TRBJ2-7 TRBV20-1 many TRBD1 CSAGPQPGQGLYEQYF TGCAGTGCTGGACCACAACCGGGACAGGGGTTGTACGAGCAGTACTTC
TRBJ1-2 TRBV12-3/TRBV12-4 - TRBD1 CASRTGKANYGYTF TGTGCCAGCAGGACAGGGAAAGCTAACTATGGCTACACCTTC
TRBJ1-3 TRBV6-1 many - CASRLGSSGNTIYF TGTGCCAGCAGATTGGGGAGCTCTGGAAACACCATATATTTT
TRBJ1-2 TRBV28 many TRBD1 CASSNTGAGGYTF TGTGCCAGCAGCAACACAGGGGCCGGGGGCTACACCTTC
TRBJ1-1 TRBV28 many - CTSSLNLGILSEAFF TGTACCAGCAGTTTGAATTTAGGGATCCTCTCTGAAGCTTTCTTT
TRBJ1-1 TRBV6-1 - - CASSEDWLGPEAFF TGTGCCAGCAGTGAAGATTGGCTAGGACCTGAAGCTTTCTTT
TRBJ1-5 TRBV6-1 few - CASSLRIFSEPQHF TGTGCCAGCAGTCTCCGTATATTCAGCGAGCCCCAGCATTTT
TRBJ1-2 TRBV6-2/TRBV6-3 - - CASSPRRGQPFIRLYGYTF TGTGCCAGCAGTCCCCGCAGGGGCCAGCCATTCATCCGGCTCTATGGCTACACCTTC